This T cell receptor (beta chain) was found in a study of cytomegalovirus exposure and HLA in healthy donors. Study at large: Unique TCR beta sequences numbering about 100 million came from 150 million to 200 million T cells in an earlier analysis.

The PCR used 60 Vbeta and 13 Jbeta primers. Some clones are missing from TCRdb's copy, which holds only in-frame ones; the method was immunoSEQ multiplex PCR. This sample yields roughly 160,000 clones, of which under 85% are seen a single time; 5% to 6.5% belongs to the top ten. In regard to this clone: Its antigen is not known.

Study-wide findings and caveats: Likely technical artifact: a cluster of highly shared sequence variants.

V lost 3 bases, J lost 8 bases, and 20 bases lay in between. The CDR3 loop spans 15 amino acids. Germline CDR1 and CDR2: SGHTS and YDEGEE. This chain uses TRBV5-8 with TRBJ1-2; no clear D gene. The TCR originated in a woman aged 18-29 years in good health and CMV-seropositive. Sequencing input: PBMCs. Here the CDR3 reads CASSSRVTSGGGYTF. DNA for the CDR3: TGTGCCAGCAGCTCGAGGGTCACGTCCGGAGGGGGCTACACCTTC.